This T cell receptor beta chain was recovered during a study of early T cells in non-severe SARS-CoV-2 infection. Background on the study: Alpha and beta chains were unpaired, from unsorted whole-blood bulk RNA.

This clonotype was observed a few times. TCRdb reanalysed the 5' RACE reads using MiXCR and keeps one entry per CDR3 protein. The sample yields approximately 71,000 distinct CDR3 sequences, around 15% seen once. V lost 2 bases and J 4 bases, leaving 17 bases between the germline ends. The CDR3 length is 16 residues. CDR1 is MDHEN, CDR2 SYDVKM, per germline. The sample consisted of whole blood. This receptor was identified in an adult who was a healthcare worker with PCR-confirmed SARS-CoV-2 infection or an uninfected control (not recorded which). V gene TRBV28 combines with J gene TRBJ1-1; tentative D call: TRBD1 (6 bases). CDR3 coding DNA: TGTGCCAGCAGTTTACTGGGCGCAGGGGCCCCCACTGAAGCTTTCTTT. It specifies CASSLLGAGAPTEAFF.